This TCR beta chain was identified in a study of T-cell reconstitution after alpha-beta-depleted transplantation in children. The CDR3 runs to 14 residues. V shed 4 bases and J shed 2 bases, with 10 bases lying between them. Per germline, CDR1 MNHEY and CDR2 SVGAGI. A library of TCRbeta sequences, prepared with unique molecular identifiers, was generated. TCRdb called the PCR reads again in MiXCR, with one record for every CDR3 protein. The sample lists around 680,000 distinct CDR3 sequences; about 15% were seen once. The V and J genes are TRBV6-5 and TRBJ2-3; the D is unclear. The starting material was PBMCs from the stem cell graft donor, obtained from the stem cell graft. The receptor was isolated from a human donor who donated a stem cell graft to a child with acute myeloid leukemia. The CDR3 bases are TGTGCCAGCAGTTCAACGGTGGACACAGATACGCAGTATTTT. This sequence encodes CASSSTVDTDTQYF.